These 3 T cell receptor beta chains originate from one sample sequenced in a study of CD8+ T cells in alopecia areata. It was cDNA, reverse transcribed from extracted RNA, that served as the sequencing template. Clones were read by immunoSEQ multiplex PCR, and TCRdb kept only the in-frame ones, dropping some. The table has 150,000 to 200,000 clones, around 54% seen once. Input material: CD4+ T cells sorted from blood. These TCRs come from a human donor in good health.

This chain links TRBV7-9 with TRBJ2-2; D possibly corresponds to TRBD2 (6 bases). This CDR3 has 15 amino acids. Germline CDR1 SEHNR, CDR2 FQNEAQ (reference sequence). The V gene lost 1 base and the J gene lost 4 bases, with 10 bases spanning the gap. CDR3 sequence reads: CASSLVAGSTGELFF. Here the CDR3 DNA reads TGTGCCAGCAGCTTAGTAGCCGGGAGCACCGGGGAGCTGTTTTTT.

The sample holds one count of this clone. V and J are TRBV15 and TRBJ2-5; TRBD1 matches 8 bases. From germline, CDR1 is LNHNV and CDR2 YYDKDF (reference sequence). The J segment lost 5 bases and the V segment lost 4 bases, leaving 9 bases of the junction unmatched. The CDR3 length is 15 residues. CDR3 DNA sequence: TGTGCCACCAGCATCCGACAGGGGTTGACGGAGACCCAGTACTTC. Amino acids: CATSIRQGLTETQYF.

The J gene is TRBJ2-5, the V gene TRBV5-1, with 12 bases lining up with TRBD2. This CDR3 is built from 18 residues. Trimming at V came to 4 bases and at J to 1 base, leaving 11 bases not matched to a gene. Germline CDR1 is SGHRS and CDR2 is YFSETQ. CDR3 DNA sequence: TGCGCCAGCAGCGGGGGACTAGCGGGTGGCACCCTCCAAGAGACCCAGTACTTC. It codes for CASSGGLAGGTLQETQYF.